The 26 T cell receptor beta chains below were found in one sample sequenced in a study of control samples from healthy donors and cancer patients. TCRdb's table, derived via immunoSEQ multiplex PCR, lists solely in-frame clones and lacks some. The sample has about 160,000 clones, around 90% seen once. The sequenced sample was blood. The receptors derive from a man in his thirties or forties in good health.

On this clone itself: Other DNA sequences in the sample encode the same CDR3. J is TRBJ1-2 and V is TRBV14, with D unresolved. Germline V CDR1 and CDR2: SGHDN, FVKESK. V lost 1 base to trimming and J lost 4 bases, with 13 bases between them. The CDR3 is 15 residues long. This chain's CDR3 is CASSQVITPLYGYTF. The CDR3 DNA is TGTGCCAGCAGCCAAGTGATAACGCCTCTCTATGGCTACACCTTC.

This clone was observed a handful of times. The V call is TRBV6-5, the J call TRBJ2-2; 7 nucleotides agree with TRBD1. Germline CDR1 and CDR2: MNHEY and SVGAGI. The CDR3 covers 13 residues. The V gene end was trimmed by 4 bases and the J gene end by 7 bases; junction bases not matched to a gene: 3. The CDR3 region is CASSFNRGGELFF. The CDR3, as DNA: TGTGCCAGCAGTTTCAACAGGGGCGGGGAGCTGTTTTTT.

Comments on this clone: A read error may account for a junction end that differs from germline. J is TRBJ2-5 and V is TRBV18; TRBD2 matches 16 bases. CDR3 length: 19 residues. In germline, CDR1 is KGHSH, CDR2 LQKENI. CDR3 in amino acids: CASSPGTSGRDRDQETRYF. The CDR3 region has the DNA TGTGCCAGCTCCCCCGGGACTAGCGGGAGGGATCGGGATCAGGAGACCCGGTACTTC.

This chain uses TRBV3-1 (or the pseudogene TRBV3-2) with TRBJ2-5; D gene uncertain. The germline CDR1 and CDR2 sequences are LGHDT and YNNKEL (reference sequence). CDR3 size: 15 residues. Trimming cost V 0 bases and J 2 bases, with 10 bases left between them. CDR3 bases: TGTGCCAGCAGCCAAGATAGGGCAGTACAAGAGACCCAGTACTTC. Encoded protein: CASSQDRAVQETQYF.

The J gene is TRBJ2-7, the V gene TRBV7-9; D possibly corresponds to TRBD2 (6 bases). The CDR3 covers 14 residues. CDR1 is SEHNR, CDR2 FQNEAQ, per germline (reference sequence). Between the trimmed V and J ends, which lost 8 bases and 0 bases, there was a span of 14 bases. The CDR3 bases are TGTGCCAGCTCCCGGGACTTAGCCTCCTACGAGCAGTACTTC. This encodes CASSRDLASYEQYF.

This clone came up a few times. This chain connects TRBV9 to TRBJ1-2, with D perhaps matching TRBD1 (6 bases). The CDR3 has 16 amino acids. The germline CDR1 and CDR2 sequences are SGDLS and YYNGEE. Deletions cut 0 bases from V and 8 bases from J, with 20 bases between. The CDR3 DNA reads TGTGCCAGCAGCGTAGAACACAGTGGGGGGAGGGGGGGCTACACCTTC. Translation: CASSVEHSGGRGGYTF.

The rearrangement joins TRBV28 to TRBJ2-7; tentative D call: TRBD2 (5 bases). Germline CDR1 is MDHEN and CDR2 is SYDVKM. The V end lost 7 bases, the J end lost 7 bases, and 20 bases lay between the germline ends. The CDR3 loop spans 14 amino acids. CDR3 loop: CASTSGMGAWEQYF. The CDR3 DNA reads TGTGCCAGCACTTCGGGAATGGGTGCCTGGGAGCAGTACTTC. The complete variable domain, with remaining parts taken from reference TRBV28 and TRBJ2-7, reads DVKVTQSSRYLVKRTGEKVFLECVQDMDHENMFWYRQDPGLGLRLIYFSYDVKMKEKGDIPEGYSVSREKKERFSLILESASTNQTSMYLCASTSGMGAWEQYFGPGTRLTVT.

This clone was detected a few times. The rearrangement joins TRBV3-1 (or the pseudogene TRBV3-2) to TRBJ2-7, with a tentative D call TRBD2 (5 bases). The V end was cut by 3 bases, the J end by 6 bases, with 9 bases between. The CDR3 contains 12 residues. CDR1 is LGHDT, CDR2 YNNKEL, per germline (reference sequence). CDR3 protein: CASSHRGIEQYF. CDR3 in DNA: TGTGCCAGCAGCCATCGGGGAATCGAGCAGTACTTC.

This clone has just a few counts. This chain uses TRBV29-1 with TRBJ1-1, with D possibly matching TRBD1 (6 bases). The CDR3 spans 13 residues. Germline V gene data show CDR1 as SQVTM and CDR2 as ANQGSEA. V gave up 3 bases and J gave up 5 bases, with 13 bases separating them. CDR3 nucleotides: TGCAGCGTTGAGGGGGGGCCGCGGACTGAAGCTTTCTTT. Amino acids: CSVEGGPRTEAFF.

The chain has TRBV7-3 and TRBJ2-3, with D uncertain. The V end lost 5 bases, the J end lost 6 bases, and 12 bases lay between the germline ends. This CDR3 has 13 residues. CDR1 is SGHTA, CDR2 FQGTGA, per germline. The CDR3 sequence is CASSPRPGDTQYF. The CDR3 region has the DNA TGTGCCAGCAGCCCCAGGCCTGGGGATACGCAGTATTTT.

This chain connects TRBV6-5 to TRBJ2-5; the D gene is possibly TRBD2 (6 bases). This CDR3 is 15 amino acids long. V was cut by 7 bases and J by 5 bases, with 20 bases left in between. Germline V gives CDR1 MNHEY, CDR2 SVGAGI. CDR3 protein: CASKREAGTLETQYF. The CDR3 nucleotides read TGTGCCAGCAAAAGGGAAGCCGGGACTTTGGAGACCCAGTACTTC.

The V and J genes are TRBV18 and TRBJ1-2; 8 bases align to TRBD1. This CDR3 region has 11 residues. V was clipped by 3 bases and J by 13 bases; unmatched bases: 4. Germline V lookup: CDR1 KGHSH, CDR2 LQKENI. CDR3 bases: TGTGCCAGCTCACCGGACAGGGCGGTCACCTTC. This translates into CASSPDRAVTF.

The chain links TRBV28 to TRBJ1-5, with no clear D. The germline V gene encodes CDR1 MDHEN and CDR2 SYDVKM. V lost 6 bases to trimming and J lost 4 bases, with 10 bases between them. The length of the CDR3 is 13 residues. The CDR3 is CASSATANQPQHF. The CDR3 DNA is TGTGCCAGCAGCGCGACGGCAAATCAGCCCCAGCATTTT.

V usage is TRBV7-3 and J usage is TRBJ1-1; 9 bases are shared with TRBD1. The J segment lost 4 bases and the V segment lost 5 bases, leaving 8 bases of the junction unmatched. This CDR3 is 15 amino acids long. Germline V gene data show CDR1 as SGHTA and CDR2 as FQGTGA. CDR3 region: CASSPLQGATTEAFF. DNA of the CDR3: TGTGCCAGCAGCCCCCTACAGGGGGCGACCACTGAAGCTTTCTTT.

CDR3 sequence: CASSFQGPNTEAFF. CDR3 nucleotides: TGTGCCAGCAGCTTCCAGGGGCCGAACACTGAAGCTTTCTTT. This chain joins TRBV5-6 and TRBJ1-1; weak D call: TRBD1 (6 bases). V gave up 2 bases and J gave up 1 base, with 9 bases separating them. This CDR3 has 14 amino acids. Germline values: CDR1 SGHDT, CDR2 YYEEEE.

The V and J genes are TRBV28 and TRBJ2-5, with no clear D. Germline loops: CDR1 MDHEN, CDR2 SYDVKM. The germline V and J ends were trimmed by 3 bases and 4 bases, with 3 bases remaining between them. The CDR3 is 11 amino acids. CDR3 DNA: TGTGCCAGCAGTTTTACAGAGACCCAGTACTTC. Amino acids: CASSFTETQYF.

This clone was recorded only once. The chain has TRBV7-3 and TRBJ2-5; D not resolved. The CDR3 sequence is 15 residues long. Trimming left V 5 bases short and J 5 bases short, with 18 bases between. Germline V gene lookup returns CDR1 SGHTA and CDR2 FQGTGA. In DNA form, the CDR3 reads TGTGCCAGCAGCGAAAGTGGCAGAGATGGTGAGACCCAGTACTTC. Protein: CASSESGRDGETQYF.

V and J are TRBV3-1 (or the pseudogene TRBV3-2) and TRBJ2-1; 11 positions agree with TRBD2. V lost 1 base to trimming and J lost 7 bases; unmatched junction nucleotides: 9. From germline, CDR1 is LGHDT and CDR2 YNNKEL (reference sequence). The CDR3 consists of 17 residues. CDR3 residues: CASSQGQSSGRGNEQFF. CDR3 coding DNA: TGTGCCAGCAGCCAAGGTCAAAGTAGCGGGAGGGGAAATGAGCAGTTCTTC.

The chain recombines TRBV18 with TRBJ1-6; D is perhaps TRBD1 (5 bases). With 4 bases removed from V and 10 bases from J, the gap between germline ends came to 11 bases. CDR3 length equals 13 residues. Germline V gene sequence: CDR1 KGHSH, CDR2 LQKENI. CDR3 nucleotides: TGTGCCAGCTCACAAGGATCAGGGTCACCCCTCCACTTT. Translating gives CASSQGSGSPLHF.

The chain recombines TRBV20-1 with TRBJ2-4; unclear D gene. Per the germline V gene, CDR1 is DFQATT and CDR2 is SNEGSKA (reference sequence). This CDR3 region has 13 residues. The V gene lost 3 bases and the J gene lost 2 bases, with 8 bases spanning the gap. As DNA, the CDR3 is TGCAGTGCTAGTAAAGGGTCCAAAAACATTCAGTACTTC. It specifies CSASKGSKNIQYF.

The V gene is TRBV5-6, the J gene TRBJ2-1, with a possible D match to TRBD2 (6 bases). Germline values: CDR1 SGHDT, CDR2 YYEEEE. Trimming took 1 base from V and 5 from J, leaving 19 bases between them. The CDR3 sequence is 17 residues long. The CDR3, as DNA: TGTGCCAGCAGCTTGTTGGGGGGATCAAAGGGGAACAATGAGCAGTTCTTC. Its translation is CASSLLGGSKGNNEQFF.

The J gene is TRBJ2-7, the V gene TRBV24-1; TRBD1 matches 10 bases. Germline-derived CDR1 and CDR2 are KGHDR and SFDVKD. V was pared by 4 bases and J by 7 bases, with 6 bases of the junction left unmatched. The CDR3 is 14 residues long. Here the CDR3 DNA reads TGTGCCACCAGTGACCCCGGGACAGGGGATGAGCAGTACTTC. It codes for CATSDPGTGDEQYF.

The chain links TRBV19 to TRBJ1-5, with TRBD1 as a possible D gene (5 bases). Trimming took off 6 bases at V and 1 base at J, with 16 bases between the two ends. This CDR3 contains 16 residues. From germline, CDR1 is LNHDA and CDR2 SQIVND (reference sequence). CDR3 nucleotides: TGTGCCAGTAGGATTCAGGGTGGCGAAAGCAATCAGCCCCAGCATTTT. As protein: CASRIQGGESNQPQHF.

Only one count was recorded for this clone. V usage is TRBV7-2 and J usage is TRBJ2-5; maybe TRBD1 (7 bases). Germline assignment: CDR1 SGHTA and CDR2 FQGNSA. Trimming left V 5 bases short and J 5 bases short, with 15 bases between. The CDR3 has 14 residues. DNA of the CDR3: TGTGCCAGCAGCGCGGGACAGAGCGGGGAGACCCAGTACTTC. This translates into CASSAGQSGETQYF.

This clone has only one observation. V usage is TRBV7-6 and J usage is TRBJ2-1; TRBD2 matches at 9 bases. The germline V gene encodes CDR1 SGHVS and CDR2 FNYEAQ. Trimming took 5 bases from V and 7 from J; bases not matched to a gene: 3. The CDR3 extends over 13 amino acids. CDR3 sequence reads: CASSLSGGNEQFF. CDR3 DNA sequence: TGTGCCAGCAGCCTAAGCGGGGGGAATGAGCAGTTCTTC.

J is TRBJ2-2 and V is TRBV6-6; the match to TRBD2 covers 9 bases. The CDR3 loop spans 17 amino acids. Unmatched junction bases numbered 10, after V lost 5 bases and J lost 3 bases. Germline loops: CDR1 MNHNY, CDR2 SVGAGI (reference sequence). Here the CDR3 DNA reads TGTGCCAGCAGTCCTCTAGCGGGGCTAGGAGACACCGGGGAGCTGTTTTTT. Translating it yields CASSPLAGLGDTGELFF.